This is a list of T cell receptor beta chains from one sample in a study of response to subunit inactivated influenza vaccine. TCRdb recomputed calls from the RT-PCR reads with MiXCR, one row per CDR3 protein. The table has roughly 700,000 distinct CDR3 sequences, approximately 15% seen once. Source: PBMCs from blood, taken 14 to 15 days before vaccination. The receptor source for this set is a man aged 50 to 59 who received an inactivated influenza vaccine. The CDR3 runs from the conserved cysteine through the conserved F or W. D genes are given only for firm matches. For some rows the clone size is stated as once, few or many, or as a class when expanded; others skip it.

v_gene	abundance	j_gene	d_gene	CDR3nt	CDR3aa
TRBV5-1	.	TRBJ1-1	TRBD1	TGCGCCAGCTCGACCGGGACAGTAAACACTGAAGCTTTCTTT	CASSTGTVNTEAFF
TRBV11-2	.	TRBJ1-2	TRBD1	TGTGCCAGCAGCCCCGGGACAGATTTTGGCTATGGCTACACCTTC	CASSPGTDFGYGYTF
TRBV20-1	many	TRBJ2-7	.	TGCAGTGCTAGAGATTGGATGGGGTACGAGCAGTACTTC	CSARDWMGYEQYF
TRBV6-1	few	TRBJ1-1	.	TGTGCCAGCAGTCCCCCGGACAGCCGACGGACTGAAGCTTTCTTT	CASSPPDSRRTEAFF
TRBV9	.	TRBJ2-1	TRBD2	TGTGCCAGCAGCCTCAGTAGCGGGAGGACAAACAATGAGCAGTTCTTC	CASSLSSGRTNNEQFF
TRBV10-3	many	TRBJ1-1	.	TGTGCCATCAGCAGGACAGTCTTGATGAACACTGAAGCTTTCTTT	CAISRTVLMNTEAFF
TRBV18	.	TRBJ2-5	.	TGTGCCAGCTCACCACGCCCCCGGGCTAGCGCAGTCAACCAAGAGACCCAGTACTTC	CASSPRPRASAVNQETQYF
TRBV2	.	TRBJ2-1	.	TGTGCCAGCAAGGAGTTGAAGGCCAATGAGCAGTTCTTC	CASKELKANEQFF
TRBV7-6	.	TRBJ2-1	TRBD2	TGTGCCAGCAGCTTAACGGGACTAGCTTACAATGAGCAGTTCTTC	CASSLTGLAYNEQFF
TRBV5-1	.	TRBJ2-2	TRBD2	TGCGCCAGCAGGGTGAGCGGGGGCCAAACCGGGGAGCTGTTTTTT	CASRVSGGQTGELFF
TRBV10-3	few	TRBJ1-5	TRBD1	TGTGCCATCAGGGGACAAGGGGGCGGTCAGCCCCAGCATTTT	CAIRGQGGGQPQHF
TRBV5-1	.	TRBJ1-1	.	TGCGCCAGCAGCTTAATCAGTAGGTCCCGGATGAACACTGAAGCTTTCTTT	CASSLISRSRMNTEAFF
TRBV6-5	few	TRBJ2-7	.	TGTGCCAGCAGTTACTCGACTGGGGATTTGAACGAGCAGTACTTC	CASSYSTGDLNEQYF
TRBV29-1	many	TRBJ2-5	TRBD1	TGCAGCGTTGGCGGACAGGGGGGGGAAGAGACCCAGTACTTC	CSVGGQGGEETQYF
TRBV10-3	.	TRBJ2-7	TRBD1	TGTGCCATCAATGCGGGACAGGACTCCTACGAGCAGTACTTC	CAINAGQDSYEQYF
TRBV5-1	.	TRBJ1-1	TRBD1	TGCGCCAGCAGCGGGACAGGGATGGGCACTGAAGCTTTCTTT	CASSGTGMGTEAFF
TRBV12-3/TRBV12-4	.	TRBJ1-5	TRBD1	TGTGCCAGCAGGCCAACAGGGGGTCAAAATCAGCCCCAGCATTTT	CASRPTGGQNQPQHF
TRBV5-1	.	TRBJ2-5	TRBD1	TGCGCCAGCAGCCTATACTCCGGGACAGCGATCTCCGGGGAGACCCAGTACTTC	CASSLYSGTAISGETQYF
TRBV4-2	.	TRBJ2-7	TRBD1	TGTGCCAGCAGCTGGCGGGGACAGGGGTTGCACGAGCAGTACTTC	CASSWRGQGLHEQYF
TRBV24-1	.	TRBJ2-1	TRBD1	TGTGCCACCAGTGAGACCGGGACAGGGGGCAATGAGCAGTTCTTC	CATSETGTGGNEQFF
TRBV29-1	.	TRBJ2-1	TRBD2	TGCAGCGTGATTCCGGGACTAGCTAGTTACAATGAGCAGTTCTTC	CSVIPGLASYNEQFF
TRBV28	few	TRBJ2-1	TRBD2	TGTGCCAGCAGTTTAGGGCGGGAGGCCCCCTACAATGAGCAGTTCTTC	CASSLGREAPYNEQFF
TRBV7-9	few	TRBJ2-5	TRBD2	TGTGCCAGCAGCTTGACTAGCGTCCAAGAGACCCAGTACTTC	CASSLTSVQETQYF
TRBV20-1	.	TRBJ2-1	.	TGCAGTGCTAGGGGAAACAATGAGCAGTTCTTC	CSARGNNEQFF
TRBV6-5	many	TRBJ2-1	TRBD2	TGTGCCAGCAGTTACCCCACACTAGCGGGTGAGCAGTTCTTC	CASSYPTLAGEQFF
TRBV7-3	few	TRBJ2-1	TRBD2	TGTGCCAGCAGCTCCCTAACTAGCGGGGAGTACAATGAGCAGTTCTTC	CASSSLTSGEYNEQFF
TRBV7-8	.	TRBJ1-1	TRBD1	TGTGCCAGCAGCTTAGGGACAGGTGGTTTTATGAACACTGAAGCTTTCTTT	CASSLGTGGFMNTEAFF
TRBV27	.	TRBJ2-7	.	TGTGCCAGCAGTCCCATTGGGCGGAAATCGGGGCGCTACGAGCAGTACTTC	CASSPIGRKSGRYEQYF
TRBV10-3	many	TRBJ1-5	TRBD1	TGTGCCATCAGCGGACAGGCTGATCAGCCCCAGCATTTT	CAISGQADQPQHF
TRBV4-3	many	TRBJ2-7	TRBD1	TGCGCCAGCAGCCAAGAGGTTAGGGGGCTGTACGAGCAGTACTTC	CASSQEVRGLYEQYF
TRBV5-1	few	TRBJ2-1	TRBD1	TGCGCCAGTCGACAGGGGGCAAGGAACAATGAGCAGTTCTTC	CASRQGARNNEQFF
TRBV21-1	.	TRBJ2-3	.	TGTGCCAGCAGCTCCCCCCGGCGGGAGGGAGCAGATACGCAGTATTTT	CASSSPRREGADTQYF
TRBV5-5	few	TRBJ1-1	.	TGTGCCAGCAGTTTCCAGACAGTACGCACTGAAGCTTTCTTT	CASSFQTVRTEAFF
TRBV4-3	few	TRBJ2-4	.	TGCGCCAGCAGCCAAGATTCGCTGAACCTCCTAGCCAAAAACATTCAGTACTTC	CASSQDSLNLLAKNIQYF
TRBV19	few	TRBJ2-7	TRBD2	TGTGCCAGTAGTAGAAAGGGTCCTAGCGGGACCTACGAGCAGTACTTC	CASSRKGPSGTYEQYF
TRBV7-3	.	TRBJ2-2	.	TGTGCCAGCAGCTTATTTAGCAGGTCAGGCACCGGGGAGCTGTTTTTT	CASSLFSRSGTGELFF
TRBV7-8	few	TRBJ2-5	.	TGTGCCAGCAGCTCGGTCCGTGACGAGACCCAGTACTTC	CASSSVRDETQYF
TRBV7-2	few	TRBJ2-7	.	TGTGCCAGCAGCTTAGCTTGGGCAGCGGGTCGAACCTACGAGCAGTACTTC	CASSLAWAAGRTYEQYF
TRBV29-1	few	TRBJ1-1	.	TGCAGCGCCCTAGGGTGGGCGGGGGACCGTGAAGCTTTCTTT	CSALGWAGDREAFF
TRBV7-3	.	TRBJ2-1	.	TGTGCCAGCAGCTTAATATCGTCCAGGGTGGTGAACAATGAGCAGTTCTTC	CASSLISSRVVNNEQFF
TRBV11-1	.	TRBJ2-7	.	TGTGCCAGCAGCTCAATTAGGAACCCGGGACTGTCGGCCTACGAGCAGTACTTC	CASSSIRNPGLSAYEQYF
TRBV10-3	.	TRBJ2-1	.	TGTGCCATCAGTGTATCGGGGTCGACGGGCGATGAGCAGTTCTTC	CAISVSGSTGDEQFF
TRBV6-2/TRBV6-3	few	TRBJ1-2	.	TGTGCCAGCAGTTGGACACAAGGCCATGGCTACACCTTC	CASSWTQGHGYTF
TRBV20-1	.	TRBJ2-2	TRBD2	TGCAGTGCTAGTGGCGGGGGGGCCCCCGGGGAGCTGTTTTTT	CSASGGGAPGELFF
TRBV29-1	.	TRBJ2-1	.	TGCAGCGTTGATGGGCCCCGAGAGCAGTTCTTC	CSVDGPREQFF